This record looks at one T cell receptor (beta chain) sequence and its context. Libraries were prepared by immunoSEQ multiplex PCR; TCRdb keeps only in-frame clonotypes and omits some of them. The sample consists of almost 90,000 clones, over 70% of them appearing once. Per germline, CDR1 SGHKS and CDR2 YYEKEE (reference sequence). This CDR3 has 14 amino acids. V shed 4 bases and J 5 bases; nucleotides not matched to a gene: 8. This record comes from a study of blood T cell repertoires in COVID-19. The clonotype was recovered from a man older than 75 with acute or convalescent COVID-19. The material sequenced was peripheral blood. The chain couples TRBV5-5 to TRBJ2-7, with 8 positions matching TRBD1. CDR3: CASSPRTGKDEQYF. CDR3 bases: TGTGCCAGCAGCCCTCGGACAGGGAAGGACGAGCAGTACTTC.